The next 24 T cell receptor beta chains were all read from a single sample in a study of cytomegalovirus exposure and HLA in healthy donors. 60 Vbeta and 13 Jbeta primers were used in PCR. Data came from immunoSEQ multiplex PCR; TCRdb stores just in-frame clones and leaves some out. The table shows some 270,000 clones, with roughly 91% occurring only once. The sample comprised PBMCs. The receptors stem from a girl aged 2 to 9 in good health and CMV-seronegative.

This chain links TRBV19 with TRBJ1-2; D is perhaps TRBD1 (6 bases). Deletions cut 0 bases from V and 1 base from J, with 9 bases between. The CDR3 has 15 amino acids. CDR1 is LNHDA, CDR2 SQIVND, per germline (reference sequence). The CDR3 DNA follows: TGTGCCAGTAGTATAGAGGACAGTCTTAACTATGGCTACACCTTC. Protein sequence: CASSIEDSLNYGYTF.

This clone came up once. J is TRBJ1-2 and V is TRBV11-2; weak D call: TRBD1 (6 bases). The CDR3 extends over 15 amino acids. CDR1 is SGHAT, CDR2 FQNNGV, per germline. Trimming took 5 bases from V and 4 from J, leaving 17 bases between them. The CDR3 nucleotides read TGTGCCAGCAGCCTAGGGCCGACAGGTACCTATGGCTACACCTTC. Protein product: CASSLGPTGTYGYTF.

This sequence joins TRBV2 and TRBJ1-2; D not resolved. The CDR3 covers 12 residues. The ends were cut back, 5 bases at V and 8 bases at J, with 12 bases in the middle. Germline CDR1 reads SNHLY; CDR2 reads FYNNEI. The CDR3 nucleotides are TGTGCCAGCAGTTCACACAGCCAGGGCTACACCTTC. Amino acids: CASSSHSQGYTF.

CDR3 in DNA: TGTGCCAGCAGCGTATCACAGGGGAACAATGAGCAGTTCTTC. Protein: CASSVSQGNNEQFF. The rearrangement links TRBV9 to TRBJ2-1; 7 nucleotides align to TRBD1. V lost 1 base and J lost 5; bases outside the gene matches: 3. Looked up from germline, CDR1 is SGDLS and CDR2 is YYNGEE. The CDR3 totals 14 residues. The whole variable domain, filled in from reference TRBV9 and TRBJ2-1, reads DSGVTQTPKHLITATGQRVTLRCSPRSGDLSVYWYQQSLDQGLQFLIQYYNGEERAKGNILERFSAQQFPDLHSELNLSSLELGDSALYFCASSVSQGNNEQFFGPGTRLTVL.

The chain carries TRBV5-6 and TRBJ1-6, with TRBD1 as a possible D gene (5 bases). This CDR3 contains 15 residues. Looked up from germline, CDR1 is SGHDT and CDR2 is YYEEEE. Trimming took 4 bases from V and 3 from J, leaving 11 bases between them. CDR3 loop: CASSPTGGYNSPLHF. DNA of the CDR3: TGTGCCAGCAGCCCCACGGGGGGCTATAATTCACCCCTCCACTTT.

The chain employs TRBV5-8 and TRBJ2-6; 9 nucleotides line up with TRBD1. The V gene's germline CDR1 is SGHTS and CDR2 YDEGEE. V shed 4 bases and J 4 bases; nucleotides not matched to a gene: 12. This CDR3 has 18 residues. DNA of the CDR3: TGTGCCAGCAGCGGGGGACAGGGTTTGCTTACCGGGGCCAACGTCCTGACTTTC. The encoded protein is CASSGGQGLLTGANVLTF.

The chain recombines TRBV7-9 with TRBJ2-1; 16 positions match TRBD2. This CDR3 contains 15 residues. The V segment lost 5 bases and the J segment 7 bases; nucleotides outside the gene matches: 2. Per germline, CDR1 SEHNR and CDR2 FQNEAQ (reference sequence). The chain's CDR3 is CASSEGLAGGNEQFF. The DNA for the CDR3 is TGTGCCAGCAGCGAGGGACTAGCGGGAGGGAATGAGCAGTTCTTC. The variable domain in full, completed from reference TRBV7-9 and TRBJ2-1, reads DTGVSQNPRHKITKRGQNVTFRCDPISEHNRLYWYRQTLGQGPEFLTYFQNEAQLEKSRLLSDRFSAERPKGSFSTLEIQRTEQGDSAMYLCASSEGLAGGNEQFFGPGTRLTVL.

This chain joins TRBV5-1 and TRBJ2-7; TRBD2 aligns across 10 bases. The junction had 6 bases not matched to a gene; V was cut back by 3 bases and J by 0 bases. The CDR3 runs to 16 residues. From germline, CDR1 is SGHRS and CDR2 YFSETQ. This CDR3 reads CASSSAGGSISYEQYF. The CDR3 nucleotides are TGCGCCAGCAGCTCAGCGGGAGGGTCGATCTCCTACGAGCAGTACTTC.

The V and J genes are TRBV27 and TRBJ1-1, with 11 positions matching TRBD1. The CDR3 loop spans 14 amino acids. V shed 3 bases and J 6 bases; nucleotides not matched to a gene: 3. Germline V gives CDR1 MNHEY, CDR2 SMNVEV (reference sequence). As DNA, the CDR3 is TGTGCCAGCAGTTTCCGGACAGGGGGCGCTGAAGCTTTCTTT. The encoded protein is CASSFRTGGAEAFF.

This chain connects TRBV21-1 to TRBJ2-1; the D call in the table, TRBD2, was not verified against the DNA. TRBV21-1 is a pseudogene segment. The CDR3 is made up of 16 amino acids. CDR3 loop: CASSKASGGAYNEQFF. CDR3 in DNA: TGTGCCAGCAGCAAAGCTAGCGGGGGGGCCTACAATGAGCAGTTCTTC.

V gene TRBV6-5 combines with J gene TRBJ1-1; a weak D match, TRBD1 (6 bases). Germline V gives CDR1 MNHEY, CDR2 SVGAGI. V lost 0 bases, J lost 4 bases, and 12 bases lay in between. The CDR3 length is 15 residues. The CDR3: CASSYSITGSTEAFF. The CDR3, as DNA: TGTGCCAGCAGTTACTCGATCACAGGGAGCACTGAAGCTTTCTTT.

The rearrangement links TRBV4-1 to TRBJ1-2, with D perhaps TRBD1 (5 bases). Germline V lookup: CDR1 MGHRA, CDR2 YSYEKL. V dropped 8 bases and J dropped 6 bases, with 16 bases sitting between them. This CDR3 spans 13 amino acids. The CDR3: CASGGTEADGYTF. The CDR3 region has the DNA TGCGCCAGCGGGGGGACCGAAGCGGATGGCTACACCTTC.

The gene calls are TRBV5-1 and TRBJ2-1; 14 nucleotides agree with TRBD2. Germline V lookup: CDR1 SGHRS, CDR2 YFSETQ. The length of the CDR3 is 16 residues. Trimming cost V 4 bases and J 6 bases; bases outside gene matches: 6. Here the CDR3 reads CASSPRTSGGFNEQFF. CDR3 DNA sequence: TGCGCCAGCAGCCCAAGGACTAGCGGGGGGTTCAATGAGCAGTTCTTC.

This clone was picked up one time. The genes are TRBV6-5 and TRBJ1-1; no clear D. CDR1 MNHEY and CDR2 SVGAGI come from the germline V gene. The CDR3 length is 16 residues. V dropped 2 bases and J dropped 1 base, with 14 bases sitting between them. CDR3 sequence reads: CASSYLSITANTEAFF. Here the CDR3 DNA reads TGTGCCAGCAGTTACCTCAGCATAACAGCGAACACTGAAGCTTTCTTT.

The V call is TRBV4-1, the J call TRBJ1-1, with a weak D call TRBD1 (5 bases). The CDR3 totals 16 residues. Looked up from germline, CDR1 is MGHRA and CDR2 is YSYEKL. V was pared by 0 bases and J by 4 bases, with 15 bases between. CDR3 amino acids: CASSQENRGGGTEAFF. The CDR3, as DNA: TGCGCCAGCAGCCAAGAGAATAGGGGCGGCGGCACTGAAGCTTTCTTT.

The chain joins TRBV7-8 to TRBJ1-5; 8 nucleotides align to TRBD1. Trimming cost V 4 bases and J 7 bases; bases outside gene matches: 6. Germline V gives CDR1 SGHVS, CDR2 FQNEAQ. The CDR3 is 14 amino acids. Here the CDR3 DNA reads TGTGCCAGCAGCTGGACAGGGCTAGAACAGCCCCAGCATTTT. This encodes CASSWTGLEQPQHF.

V usage is TRBV5-6 and J usage is TRBJ1-2, with D maybe TRBD1 (6 bases). The V end was cut by 0 bases, the J end by 4 bases, with 7 bases between. Germline CDR1 SGHDT, CDR2 YYEEEE. The CDR3 covers 13 residues. The CDR3 DNA reads TGTGCCAGCAGCTTGGACAGGGTCTATGGCTACACCTTC. Protein sequence: CASSLDRVYGYTF.

The V gene is TRBV18, the J gene TRBJ1-3; 9 positions match TRBD1. This CDR3 is 16 amino acids long. Per germline, CDR1 KGHSH and CDR2 LQKENI. Trimming at V came to 4 bases and at J to 4 bases, leaving 8 bases not matched to a gene. The CDR3: CASSRAGTGTGNTIYF. The CDR3 nucleotides read TGTGCCAGCTCACGAGCCGGGACAGGGACAGGAAACACCATATATTTT.

V and J are TRBV6-5 and TRBJ2-7, with 8 bases matching TRBD2. Germline lookup yields CDR1 MNHEY and CDR2 SVGAGI. After removal of 0 bases from V and 1 base from J, the junction contained 2 bases not matched to a gene. This CDR3 region has 15 residues. CDR3 DNA sequence: TGTGCCAGCAGTTACTCCGGGACTAGATCCTACGAGCAGTACTTC. Amino acids: CASSYSGTRSYEQYF.

This clone was detected only once. The rearrangement uses TRBV6-5 and TRBJ2-7; TRBD1 matches at 7 bases. V shed 7 bases, J shed 3 bases, and the junction held 9 bases outside the gene matches. CDR1 and CDR2 from the germline V gene are MNHEY and SVGAGI. The CDR3 sequence is 14 residues long. The CDR3 protein is CASTTRTGDYEQYF. The DNA for the CDR3 is TGTGCCAGCACAACTCGGACAGGCGACTACGAGCAGTACTTC.

The chain recombines TRBV7-9 with TRBJ1-4; a weak D match, TRBD1 (5 bases). From germline, CDR1 is SEHNR and CDR2 FQNEAQ (reference sequence). V was cut by 2 bases and J by 5 bases, with 9 bases left in between. This CDR3 is 14 amino acids long. CDR3 region: CASSLTGVNEKLFF. CDR3 nucleotides: TGTGCCAGCAGCTTAACGGGGGTAAATGAAAAACTGTTTTTT.

The genes are TRBV2 and TRBJ2-1; 12 bases line up with TRBD2. This CDR3 is 15 amino acids long. CDR1 SNHLY and CDR2 FYNNEI come from the germline V gene. Trimming took 2 bases from V and 8 from J; bases not matched to a gene: 4. CDR3 residues: CASSEWTSGVDEQFF. The CDR3 DNA reads as TGTGCCAGCAGTGAATGGACTAGCGGGGTGGATGAGCAGTTCTTC.

The chain is built from TRBV27 and TRBJ1-5, with D unclear. Germline CDR1 and CDR2: MNHEY and SMNVEV (reference sequence). The CDR3 is 14 residues long. Trimming cost V 10 bases and J 2 bases, with 15 bases left between them. The CDR3 reads CATKREGRNQPQHF. The CDR3, as DNA: TGTGCCACGAAGAGGGAAGGTCGCAATCAGCCCCAGCATTTT.

The rearrangement links TRBV7-9 to TRBJ1-6; 8 nucleotides agree with TRBD1. The germline V gene encodes CDR1 SEHNR and CDR2 FQNEAQ (reference sequence). The CDR3 loop spans 15 amino acids. J lost 17 bases, V lost 2 bases, and 14 bases had no gene match. The CDR3 DNA is TGTGCCAGCAGCTTACAAAATTCGGGGACAGGTCAAATCCACTTT. This translates into CASSLQNSGTGQIHF.